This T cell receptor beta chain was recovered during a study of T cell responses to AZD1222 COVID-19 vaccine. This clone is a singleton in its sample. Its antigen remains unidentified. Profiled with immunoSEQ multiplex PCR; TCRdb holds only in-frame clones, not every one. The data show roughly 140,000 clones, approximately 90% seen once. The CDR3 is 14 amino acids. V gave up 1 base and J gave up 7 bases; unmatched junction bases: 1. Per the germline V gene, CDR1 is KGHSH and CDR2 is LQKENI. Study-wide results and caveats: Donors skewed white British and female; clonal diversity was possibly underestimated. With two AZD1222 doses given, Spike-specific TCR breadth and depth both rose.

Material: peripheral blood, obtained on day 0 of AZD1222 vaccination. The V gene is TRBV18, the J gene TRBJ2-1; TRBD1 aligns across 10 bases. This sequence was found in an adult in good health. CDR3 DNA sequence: TGTGCCAGCTCACCACTGGGACAGGGGAATGAGCAGTTCTTC. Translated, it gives CASSPLGQGNEQFF.